This note documents a single T cell receptor (beta chain) sequence. Its antigen is not identified. The CDR3 is 14 amino acids. The data stem from a study of shared clonotypes between healthy human individuals. Study-wide results and caveats: Despite large depth, sorted-subset datasets appeared incompletely sequenced.

Assay used: immunoSEQ multiplex PCR; TCRdb lists only in-frame clones, some missing. The data contain more than 2,000,000 clones, approximately 94% of them singletons. The V gene is TRBV21-1, the J gene TRBJ2-5; whether TRBD1, the table's D call, matches the DNA was not checked. TRBV21-1 is assigned pseudogene status. Sequencing was done on a sample of naive CD4+ T cells sorted from blood. Sample subset: CD45RA+ positively selected. This sequence was found in a young man in good health. As DNA, the CDR3 is TGTGCCAGCAGCAACAGGGGTGAGGAGGAGACCCAGTACTTC. Its translation: CASSNRGEEETQYF.